Listed here is a single TCR beta chain. Since the CDR3 does not end with the conserved phenylalanine or tryptophan, this likely comes from a read error. Because the CDR3's place on the DNA is in doubt, the DNA is left out and the CDR3 is given as listed by TCRdb. The data derive from a study of CD8 T cells in ankylosing spondylitis. Germline lookup yields CDR1 SGHRS and CDR2 YFSETQ. The CDR3 is 14 amino acids long, termini counted. TCRdb processed the 5' RACE reads anew with MiXCR; each CDR3 protein has one entry. Of about 280,000 distinct CDR3 sequences listed, 15% to 25% are singletons. The sequence came from a male donor with ankylosing spondylitis or in good health (not recorded which). Sequenced: blood, either unsorted or a sorted T cell fraction (not recorded which). The chain carries TRBV5-1 and TRBJ2-4; TRBD1 is taken as the D call from the table, unchecked against the DNA. The CDR3 protein is CASSPTGTRGEEVL.